This TCR beta chain was sequenced in a study of T-cell memory formation after mild COVID-19. TCRdb processed the 5' RACE reads anew with MiXCR; each CDR3 protein has one entry. The table records about 360,000 distinct CDR3 sequences, approximately 15% of them present only once. This receptor was identified in a man between 18 and 35 years old who had mild COVID-19 (a few samples of this study predate the infection). Cell type and time point are not known. Material: PBMCs or a T cell subset sorted from them (not recorded which).

DNA of the CDR3: TGTGCCAGCAGCTCCAGGCGGGGGGGGAGCACAGATACGCAGTATTTT. As protein: CASSSRRGGSTDTQYF. The chain couples TRBV7-2 to TRBJ2-3, with TRBD2 matching 9 bases. This CDR3 is built from 16 residues. The ends lost 4 bases at V and 0 bases at J; junction bases unmatched: 5. Germline lookup yields CDR1 SGHTA and CDR2 FQGNSA.